The clone carrying this TCR beta chain has a single count. Its matching antigen is unknown. All the people who gave samples were healthy bone marrow donors. 60 Vbeta and 13 Jbeta primers were used in PCR. Data came from immunoSEQ multiplex PCR; TCRdb stores just in-frame clones and leaves some out. The sample carries about 120,000 clones, 81% recorded once. V lost 3 bases to trimming and J lost 5 bases; unmatched junction nucleotides: 3. In germline, CDR1 is SGDLS, CDR2 YYNGEE. The CDR3 is made up of 15 amino acids. This entry comes from a study of cytomegalovirus exposure and HLA in healthy donors. General study points: Later analysis identified a missense DCLRE1C variant that was linked to TCR beta V- and J-gene trimming. Earlier analysis looked at TCR beta V segments, and most were productive about 87% or about 30% of the time.

The chain uses TRBV9 and TRBJ2-3; 13 bases map to TRBD2. The specimen was PBMCs. The sequence came from a woman in her thirties in good health and CMV-seronegative. CDR3 loop: CASSARLAGGDTQYF. For the CDR3, the DNA is TGTGCCAGCAGCGCCCGACTAGCGGGGGGAGATACGCAGTATTTT.